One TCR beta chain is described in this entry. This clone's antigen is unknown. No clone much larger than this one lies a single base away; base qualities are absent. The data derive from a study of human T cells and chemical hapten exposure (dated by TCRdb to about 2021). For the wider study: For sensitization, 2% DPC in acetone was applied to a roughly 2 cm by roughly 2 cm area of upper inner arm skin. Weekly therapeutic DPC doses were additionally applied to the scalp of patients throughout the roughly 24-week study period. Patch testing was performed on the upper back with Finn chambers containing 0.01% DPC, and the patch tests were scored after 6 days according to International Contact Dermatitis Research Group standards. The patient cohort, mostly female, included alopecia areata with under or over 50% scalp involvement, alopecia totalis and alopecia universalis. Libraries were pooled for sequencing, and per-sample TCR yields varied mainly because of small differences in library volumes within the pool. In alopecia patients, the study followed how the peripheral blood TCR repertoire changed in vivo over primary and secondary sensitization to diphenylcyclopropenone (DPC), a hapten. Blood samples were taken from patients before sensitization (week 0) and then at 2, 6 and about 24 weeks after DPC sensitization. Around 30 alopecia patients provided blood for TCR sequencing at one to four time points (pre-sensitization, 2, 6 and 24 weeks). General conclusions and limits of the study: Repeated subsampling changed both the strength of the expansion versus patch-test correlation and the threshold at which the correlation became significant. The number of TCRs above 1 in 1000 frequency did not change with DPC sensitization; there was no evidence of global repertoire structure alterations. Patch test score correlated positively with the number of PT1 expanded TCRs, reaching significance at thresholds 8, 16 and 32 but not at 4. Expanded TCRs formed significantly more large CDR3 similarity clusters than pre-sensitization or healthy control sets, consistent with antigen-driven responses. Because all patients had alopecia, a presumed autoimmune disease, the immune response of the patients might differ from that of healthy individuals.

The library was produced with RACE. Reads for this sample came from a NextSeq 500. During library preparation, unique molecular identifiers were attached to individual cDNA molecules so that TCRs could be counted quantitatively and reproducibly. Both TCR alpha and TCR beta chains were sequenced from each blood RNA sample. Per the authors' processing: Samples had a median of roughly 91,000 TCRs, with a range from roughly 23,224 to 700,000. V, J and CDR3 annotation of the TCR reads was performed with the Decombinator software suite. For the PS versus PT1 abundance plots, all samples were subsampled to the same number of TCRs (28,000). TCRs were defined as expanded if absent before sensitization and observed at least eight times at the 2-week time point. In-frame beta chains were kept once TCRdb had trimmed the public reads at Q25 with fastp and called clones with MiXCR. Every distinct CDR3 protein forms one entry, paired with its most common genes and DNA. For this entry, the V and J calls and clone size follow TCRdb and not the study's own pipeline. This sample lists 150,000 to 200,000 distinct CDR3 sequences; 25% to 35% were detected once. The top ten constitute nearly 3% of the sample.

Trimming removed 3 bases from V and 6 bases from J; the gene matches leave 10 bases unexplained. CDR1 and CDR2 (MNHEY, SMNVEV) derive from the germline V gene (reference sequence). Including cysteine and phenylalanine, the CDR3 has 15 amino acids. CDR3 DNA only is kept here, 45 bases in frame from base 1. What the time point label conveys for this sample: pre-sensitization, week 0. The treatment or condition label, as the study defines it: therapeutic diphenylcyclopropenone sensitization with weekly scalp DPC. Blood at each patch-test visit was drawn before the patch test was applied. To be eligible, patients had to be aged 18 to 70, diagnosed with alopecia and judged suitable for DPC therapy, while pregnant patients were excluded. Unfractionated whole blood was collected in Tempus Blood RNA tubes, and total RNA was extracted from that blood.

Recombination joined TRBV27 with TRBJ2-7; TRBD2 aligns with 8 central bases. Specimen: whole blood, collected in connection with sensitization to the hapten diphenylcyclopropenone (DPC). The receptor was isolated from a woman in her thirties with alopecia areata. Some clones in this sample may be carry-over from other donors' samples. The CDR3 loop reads CASSFSRGAGGEQYF. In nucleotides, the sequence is TGTGCCAGCAGTTTTTCCAGGGGTGCGGGAGGCGAGCAGTACTTC.